This T cell receptor (beta chain) was retrieved from a study of post-analysis software for immune sequencing data. Findings and caveats of the study: Comparison with controls showed significantly lower normalized Chao1 diversity in multiple sclerosis patients. Higher frequency in patients than in controls was seen for 5 or 6 TRBV segments, with TRBV5-6, TRBV5-1 and TRBV20-1 among them. Clustering by F measure revealed strong co-clustering among samples prepared together in one batch.

cDNA libraries for TCR beta contained unique molecular identifiers. TCRdb re-called the PCR reads through MiXCR, storing one row per CDR3 protein. The data hold some 260,000 distinct CDR3 sequences, with just over 35% observed a single time. This CDR3 region has 16 residues. Comments on this clonotype: As yet, its antigen is unknown.

The sequence was obtained from a girl between 5 and 17 years old with multiple sclerosis. V is TRBV21-1 and J is TRBJ2-2; TRBD2 is the table's D call and was not checked against the DNA. TRBV21-1 is marked as a pseudogene. The sample taken for sequencing was blood. The CDR3 spells CASSKDRARPLGELFF. The CDR3 nucleotides are TGTGCCAGCAGCAAAGATCGAGCTAGGCCGCTCGGGGAGCTGTTTTTT.